The present entry profiles one T cell receptor (beta chain) with its context. J was trimmed by 4 bases and V by 2 bases; bases with no gene match: 4. Germline CDR1 SGHRS, CDR2 YFSETQ. CDR3 size: 14 residues. Assay: immunoSEQ multiplex PCR; the TCRdb copy retains only in-frame clones and omits some. Altogether some 270,000 clones are present, 70% to 90% being singletons, with the ten largest covering 5% to 7.5%. This sample was taken from a study of blood T cell repertoires in COVID-19. Whole-study context: There were acute and convalescent COVID-19 samples, and they came from the United States, Italy and Spain. Sample material is recorded as cDNA or gDNA derived from T cells, B-cell-depleted T cells, or PBMCs.

Living in 24 US areas, the participants were between roughly 18 and 95 years of age. Exposed study participants had met a COVID-19 case within 2 weeks before entry. The TCR originated in a woman in her fifties or sixties who had been exposed to COVID-19. The sequenced material came from PBMCs or T cells enriched from blood (not recorded which). This chain links TRBV5-1 with TRBJ1-1; 8 bases align to TRBD1. For the CDR3, the DNA is TGCGCCAGCAGCTTTCAGGGGGCAGGCACTGAAGCTTTCTTT. Protein product: CASSFQGAGTEAFF.